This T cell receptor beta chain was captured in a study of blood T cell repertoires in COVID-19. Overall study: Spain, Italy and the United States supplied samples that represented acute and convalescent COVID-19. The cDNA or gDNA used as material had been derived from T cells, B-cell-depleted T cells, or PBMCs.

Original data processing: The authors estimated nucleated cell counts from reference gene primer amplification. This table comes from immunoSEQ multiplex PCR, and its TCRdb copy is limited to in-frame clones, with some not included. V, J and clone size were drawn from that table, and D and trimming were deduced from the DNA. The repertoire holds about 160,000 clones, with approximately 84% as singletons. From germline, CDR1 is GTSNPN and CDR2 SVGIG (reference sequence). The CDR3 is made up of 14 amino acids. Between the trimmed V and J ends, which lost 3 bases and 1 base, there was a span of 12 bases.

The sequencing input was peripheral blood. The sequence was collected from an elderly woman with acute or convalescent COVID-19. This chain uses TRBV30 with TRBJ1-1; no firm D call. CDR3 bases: TGTGCCTGGAGCTTTATACATGCGAACACTGAAGCTTTCTTT. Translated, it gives CAWSFIHANTEAFF.